The 5 T cell receptor beta chains reported below all come from one sample, sequenced in a study of identical twins. TCRdb passed the 5' RACE reads through MiXCR, listing each CDR3 protein once. The table records 750,000 to 950,000 distinct CDR3 sequences, around an eighth of them present only once. Separately, the same data were catalogued under a study of yellow fever vaccine responses in identical twins.

Sample: PBMCs. The source is a woman younger than 30 in good health.

V is TRBV5-4 and J is TRBJ2-7; the D gene could be TRBD1 or TRBD2 (5 bases each). Trimming shortened V by 0 bases and J by 0 bases, and 16 bases separated the two germline ends. CDR1 is SGHNT and CDR2 is YYREEE in the germline V gene (reference sequence). The CDR3 is made up of 17 amino acids. CDR3 DNA sequence: TGTGCCAGCAGCTTGGGGGACCGCGTTTCGTACTCCTACGAGCAGTACTTC. This sequence encodes CASSLGDRVSYSYEQYF. Combining the CDR3 with reference TRBV5-4 and TRBJ2-7 gives the whole variable domain ETGVTQSPTHLIKTRGQQVTLRCSSQSGHNTVSWYQQALGQGPQFIFQYYREEENGRGNFPPRFSGLQFPNYSSELNVNALELDDSALYLCASSLGDRVSYSYEQYFGPGTRLTVT.

This clonotype was detected a few times. The chain recombines TRBV2 with TRBJ2-7; 7 bases are a match to TRBD1. The CDR3 covers 12 residues. Germline V gene sequence: CDR1 SNHLY, CDR2 FYNNEI. Trimming took 7 bases from V and 5 from J; bases not matched to a gene: 5. CDR3 coding DNA: TGTGCCAGCAAGGACAGGTTAGACGAGCAGTACTTC. Translating it yields CASKDRLDEQYF.

This clonotype was found a few times. The chain carries TRBV6-6 and TRBJ2-1; D possibly corresponds to TRBD2 (5 bases). Germline loops: CDR1 MNHNY, CDR2 SVGAGI (reference sequence). This CDR3 is 13 amino acids long. Trimming left V 7 bases short and J 7 bases short, with 14 bases between. CDR3 bases: TGTGCCAGCACCCAACTAGTAGGGAATGAGCAGTTCTTC. It encodes CASTQLVGNEQFF.

This clonotype has more than one count but fewer than ten. This rearrangement joins TRBV7-8 to TRBJ2-3, with TRBD2 identical over 9 bases. Germline values: CDR1 SGHVS, CDR2 FQNEAQ. The ends lost 3 bases at V and 2 bases at J; junction bases unmatched: 15. The CDR3 covers 19 residues. CDR3 protein: CASSFLGTSTRTYTDTQYF. DNA for the CDR3: TGTGCCAGCAGCTTCCTCGGGACTAGCACCCGTACCTACACAGATACGCAGTATTTT.

The chain combines TRBV24-1 with TRBJ2-2, with 9 bases that match TRBD1. CDR1 and CDR2 from the germline V gene are KGHDR and SFDVKD. With V trimmed by 9 bases and J by 1 base, 11 bases remained unmatched. The CDR3 is made up of 17 amino acids. DNA of the CDR3: TGTGCCACCTCTGGCCTCCCGGGACAGGGGAACACCGGGGAGCTGTTTTTT. Translated: CATSGLPGQGNTGELFF.